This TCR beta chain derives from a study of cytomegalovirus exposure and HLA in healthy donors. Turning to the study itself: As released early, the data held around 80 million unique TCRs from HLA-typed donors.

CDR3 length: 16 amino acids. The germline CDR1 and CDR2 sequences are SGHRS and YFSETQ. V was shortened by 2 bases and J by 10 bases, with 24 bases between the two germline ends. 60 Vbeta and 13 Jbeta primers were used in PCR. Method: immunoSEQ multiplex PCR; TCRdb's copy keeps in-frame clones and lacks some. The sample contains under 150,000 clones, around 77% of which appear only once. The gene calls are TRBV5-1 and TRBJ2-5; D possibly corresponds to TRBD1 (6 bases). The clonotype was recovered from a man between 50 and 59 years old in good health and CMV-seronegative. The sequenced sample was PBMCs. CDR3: CASSFHSDSPGLGQYF. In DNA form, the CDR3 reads TGCGCCAGCAGCTTCCATTCGGACAGTCCGGGTTTGGGCCAGTACTTC.